Below are 26 T cell receptor beta chains sequenced from a single sample in a study of radiotherapy plus CTLA-4 blockade in lung cancer. Sequencing was performed with immunoSEQ multiplex PCR; in TCRdb, only in-frame clones are kept and a portion is missing. This sample has some 110,000 clones, with roughly four fifths found just once. The sequences come from peripheral blood, collected from a patient treated with radiotherapy plus ipilimumab. These receptors were obtained from a human donor with non-small cell lung cancer that progressed on radiotherapy plus ipilimumab. Some clones in this sample may be carry-over from other donors' samples.

V gene TRBV6-1 combines with J gene TRBJ2-3, with 13 bases matching TRBD2. Losses at the gene ends were 5 bases for V and 4 bases for J; bases not matched to a gene: 3. The CDR3 runs 15 residues. CDR1 and CDR2 (germline): MNHNS, SASEGT. For the CDR3, the DNA is TGTGCCAGCAGTCTCACTAGCGGGGGGGCAGATACGCAGTATTTT. It specifies CASSLTSGGADTQYF.

This clone showed up just a few times. The chain employs TRBV28 and TRBJ1-2, with D hard to call. The CDR3 length is 12 residues. The germline V gene encodes CDR1 MDHEN and CDR2 SYDVKM. V lost 2 bases, J lost 3 bases, and 4 bases lay in between. CDR3 sequence reads: CASSLHYYGYTF. CDR3 DNA sequence: TGTGCCAGCAGTTTACACTACTATGGCTACACCTTC.

The chain links TRBV11-3 to TRBJ2-3, with D perhaps TRBD1 or TRBD2 (5 bases each). Trimming took off 0 bases at V and 0 bases at J, with 10 bases between the two ends. The CDR3 sequence is 16 residues long. Germline V gene lookup returns CDR1 SGHNT and CDR2 YENEEA. The CDR3 spells CASSLDRGDSTDTQYF. CDR3 DNA: TGTGCCAGCAGCTTAGACCGAGGGGACAGCACAGATACGCAGTATTTT.

This rearrangement joins TRBV6-5 to TRBJ1-1; D may be TRBD1 (5 bases). This CDR3 spans 13 amino acids. Germline lookup yields CDR1 MNHEY and CDR2 SVGAGI. Deletions cut 6 bases from V and 6 bases from J, with 14 bases between. CDR3 region: CASRLGRASEAFF. In DNA, the CDR3 is TGTGCCAGCAGATTGGGCAGGGCCTCTGAAGCTTTCTTT.

This clone turned up a few times. V gene TRBV6-5 combines with J gene TRBJ1-5; D gene ambiguous. Trimming pared 6 bases from V and 3 bases from J, leaving 12 bases between. The CDR3 extends over 14 amino acids. Germline CDR1 MNHEY, CDR2 SVGAGI. The CDR3 reads CASRRSASNQPQHF. The CDR3 nucleotides are TGTGCCAGCAGACGATCTGCTTCCAATCAGCCCCAGCATTTT.

This clone was found many times. V gene TRBV11-2 combines with J gene TRBJ1-1; 8 positions match TRBD1. CDR1 and CDR2 from the germline V gene are SGHAT and FQNNGV. This CDR3 has 12 residues. The ends lost 6 bases at V and 6 bases at J; junction bases unmatched: 3. CDR3: CASSPTGAEAFF. The DNA of the CDR3 is TGTGCCAGCAGTCCGACAGGGGCTGAAGCTTTCTTT.

The gene calls are TRBV30 and TRBJ1-4; the D gene is possibly TRBD1 (6 bases). This CDR3 has 15 residues. Per the germline V gene, CDR1 is GTSNPN and CDR2 is SVGIG (reference sequence). With 0 bases removed from V and 7 bases from J, the gap between germline ends came to 15 bases. CDR3 sequence reads: CAWSVRAGATEKLFF. CDR3 sequence (DNA): TGTGCCTGGAGTGTACGGGCAGGGGCGACTGAAAAACTGTTTTTT.

The V and J genes are TRBV9 and TRBJ2-5; D ambiguous. CDR1 and CDR2 (germline): SGDLS, YYNGEE. The CDR3 has 13 residues. Trimming pared 5 bases from V and 5 bases from J, leaving 13 bases between. CDR3 residues: CASSFAPVETQYF. In DNA, the CDR3 is TGTGCCAGCAGTTTTGCCCCCGTTGAGACCCAGTACTTC.

This clone was seen only a few times. The chain couples TRBV5-1 to TRBJ1-1; the D gene is possibly TRBD1 (5 bases). The CDR3 has 15 residues. The V gene lost 2 bases and the J gene lost 4 bases, with 15 bases spanning the gap. Germline V gene sequence: CDR1 SGHRS, CDR2 YFSETQ. This CDR3 is CASSFGTGQITEAFF. The CDR3, as DNA: TGCGCCAGCAGCTTCGGTACGGGGCAGATCACTGAAGCTTTCTTT.

The chain is built from TRBV7-3 and TRBJ2-1; 8 bases map to TRBD1. The ends lost 5 bases at V and 8 bases at J; junction bases unmatched: 8. Germline V gene sequence: CDR1 SGHTA, CDR2 FQGTGA. The CDR3 has 14 amino acids. This CDR3 is CASSASRTGHEQFF. CDR3 in DNA: TGTGCCAGCAGCGCTAGTAGGACAGGGCATGAGCAGTTCTTC.

This clone was observed once. V usage is TRBV7-3 and J usage is TRBJ2-5, with TRBD2 identical over 9 bases. The CDR3 runs to 13 residues. Trimming took 5 bases from V and 6 from J; bases not matched to a gene: 4. Germline V gene data show CDR1 as SGHTA and CDR2 as FQGTGA. The CDR3 nucleotides read TGTGCCAGCAGCCGTAGCGGGGGTCAGACCCAGTACTTC. This translates into CASSRSGGQTQYF.

This chain links TRBV4-3 with TRBJ1-4; the D gene is possibly TRBD1 (6 bases). V was pared by 1 base and J by 6 bases, with 18 bases between. Per the germline V gene, CDR1 is LGHNA and CDR2 is YSLEER. This CDR3 is 17 amino acids long. CDR3 loop: CASSQGSAGTLDEKLFF. The CDR3 DNA follows: TGCGCCAGCAGCCAAGGGAGCGCTGGGACATTAGATGAAAAACTGTTTTTT.

This rearrangement joins TRBV6-5 to TRBJ1-6; D remains ambiguous. V dropped 4 bases and J dropped 10 bases, with 17 bases sitting between them. CDR1 MNHEY and CDR2 SVGAGI come from the germline V gene. This CDR3 spans 15 amino acids. In DNA form, the CDR3 reads TGTGCCAGCAGTTCTAGCTCTGCCAGAGGGTCACCCCTCCACTTT. This gives the protein CASSSSSARGSPLHF.

The sample holds one count of this clone. V and J are TRBV5-1 and TRBJ1-2; no clear D. V gave up 3 bases and J gave up 7 bases, with 13 bases separating them. This CDR3 region has 13 residues. Germline-derived CDR1 and CDR2 are SGHRS and YFSETQ. CDR3 sequence: CASSSTIRGGYTF. CDR3 in DNA: TGCGCCAGCAGCTCAACCATTAGAGGTGGCTACACCTTC.

CDR3 loop: CASTPGAGAYQPQHF. The CDR3 DNA sequence: TGTGCCAGCACCCCGGGGGCGGGGGCATATCAGCCCCAGCATTTT. The chain is built from TRBV7-2 and TRBJ1-5; a possible D gene is TRBD1 (6 bases). Germline V gene data show CDR1 as SGHTA and CDR2 as FQGNSA. This CDR3 is built from 15 residues. The V end lost 7 bases, the J end lost 5 bases, and 18 bases lay between the germline ends.

V is TRBV5-1 and J is TRBJ1-2; D unclear. V was trimmed by 2 bases and J by 8 bases, leaving 10 bases between them. Germline V gene data show CDR1 as SGHRS and CDR2 as YFSETQ. CDR3 length: 12 amino acids. CDR3 nucleotides: TGCGCCAGCAGCTTCGGACCCTCAGGCTACACCTTC. Translating gives CASSFGPSGYTF. Based on the CDR3 plus reference TRBV5-1 and TRBJ1-2, the full variable domain is KAGVTQTPRYLIKTRGQQVTLSCSPISGHRSVSWYQQTPGQGLQFLFEYFSETQRNKGNFPGRFSGRQFSNSRSEMNVSTLELGDSALYLCASSFGPSGYTFGSGTRLTVV.

J is TRBJ2-2 and V is TRBV5-4; D is undetermined. CDR3 length equals 13 residues. CDR1 is SGHNT, CDR2 YYREEE, per germline (reference sequence). The V gene lost 4 bases and the J gene lost 4 bases, with 8 bases spanning the gap. CDR3 coding DNA: TGTGCCAGCAGCATATTAGTCACCGGGGAGCTGTTTTTT. Its protein is CASSILVTGELFF.

The CDR3 region is CASSQGRQTNYGYTF. CDR3 coding DNA: TGCGCCAGCAGCCAAGGGAGGCAGACTAACTATGGCTACACCTTC. The gene calls are TRBV4-3 and TRBJ1-2; the D is unclear. V lost 1 base, J lost 0 bases, and 9 bases lay in between. The CDR3 has 15 amino acids. Germline V gives CDR1 LGHNA, CDR2 YSLEER.

This chain uses TRBV5-1 with TRBJ2-7; no definite D call. The germline CDR1 and CDR2 sequences are SGHRS and YFSETQ. The CDR3 is made up of 14 amino acids. Trimming pared 4 bases from V and 3 bases from J, leaving 14 bases between. CDR3 in amino acids: CASSTLPDIYEQYF. CDR3 bases: TGCGCCAGCAGCACCCTCCCCGACATCTACGAGCAGTACTTC.

This clone was seen a few times. The chain joins TRBV6-1 to TRBJ1-2; the match to TRBD1 covers 10 bases. The CDR3 is 13 residues long. Looked up from germline, CDR1 is MNHNS and CDR2 is SASEGT. The J segment lost 7 bases and the V segment lost 6 bases, leaving 5 bases of the junction unmatched. In DNA, the CDR3 is TGTGCCAGCAGGACAGGGGGCGGAACTGGCTACACCTTC. The encoded protein is CASRTGGGTGYTF.

This chain joins TRBV28 and TRBJ1-1, with D possibly TRBD1 on 6 matching bases. The CDR3 consists of 15 residues. Trimming shortened V by 5 bases and J by 5 bases, and 18 bases separated the two germline ends. Germline CDR1 MDHEN, CDR2 SYDVKM. The CDR3 nucleotides are TGTGCCAGCAGTCAAACAGGGCGTTCAGAGACTGAAGCTTTCTTT. It translates to CASSQTGRSETEAFF.

The chain links TRBV5-1 to TRBJ1-1, with D possibly TRBD1 on 5 matching bases. Per germline, CDR1 SGHRS and CDR2 YFSETQ. V was pared by 0 bases and J by 1 base, with 7 bases between. The CDR3 spans 14 residues. CDR3 protein: CASSLGQTNTEAFF. CDR3 coding DNA: TGCGCCAGCAGCTTGGGACAGACGAACACTGAAGCTTTCTTT.

This clone has only one observation. This chain joins TRBV6-5 and TRBJ2-5; 7 bases fit TRBD2. Germline-derived CDR1 and CDR2 are MNHEY and SVGAGI. V dropped 2 bases and J dropped 0; count of bases not matched to a gene: 6. The length of the CDR3 is 16 residues. This chain's CDR3 is CASSYRRDYNQETQYF. In DNA form, the CDR3 reads TGTGCCAGCAGTTACCGCCGGGACTACAACCAAGAGACCCAGTACTTC.

J is TRBJ1-3 and V is TRBV6-5; a weak D match, TRBD1 (5 bases). Trimming removed 6 bases from V and 0 bases from J, with 12 bases in between. From germline, CDR1 is MNHEY and CDR2 SVGAGI. The CDR3 length is 15 residues. CDR3 coding DNA: TGTGCCAGCAGCAGGGAGGGGATCTCTGGAAACACCATATATTTT. Translating it yields CASSREGISGNTIYF.

The chain is built from TRBV5-4 and TRBJ2-6; D is unclear. Germline values: CDR1 SGHNT, CDR2 YYREEE (reference sequence). Trimming stripped 0 bases from V and 0 bases from J, with 10 bases between. There are 17 residues in the CDR3. CDR3 sequence: CASSLGSSRSGANVLTF. The CDR3 DNA is TGTGCCAGCAGCTTGGGTTCGTCGCGCTCTGGGGCCAACGTCCTGACTTTC.

This clone was recorded many times. This rearrangement joins TRBV5-4 to TRBJ1-2, with 8 nucleotides matching TRBD1. This CDR3 contains 15 residues. CDR1 is SGHNT, CDR2 YYREEE, per germline (reference sequence). Trimming cost V 0 bases and J 8 bases; bases outside gene matches: 9. The CDR3 DNA reads as TGTGCCAGCAGCTTGGGGGGCAGGGGGCTGGGCGGCTACACCTTC. Translation: CASSLGGRGLGGYTF.